Listed here are 20 T cell receptor beta chains from one sample, sequenced in a study of control samples from healthy donors and cancer patients. The assay was immunoSEQ multiplex PCR, and TCRdb's table has in-frame clones only and misses some. The top ten clones hold 2.5% to 3.5% of a sample with some 70,000 clones, approximately 88% of them seen once. Sequenced sample: PBMCs. Receptor source: a woman aged 50 to 60 with lung cancer.

The genes are TRBV9 and TRBJ1-4; a weak D match, TRBD1 (6 bases). Germline V gene sequence: CDR1 SGDLS, CDR2 YYNGEE. V shed 0 bases and J shed 7 bases, with 10 bases lying between them. CDR3 length: 14 amino acids. CDR3 in amino acids: CASSVGGLGEKLFF. The CDR3 DNA reads as TGTGCCAGCAGCGTAGGGGGGCTCGGTGAAAAACTGTTTTTT.

In DNA form, the CDR3 reads TGTGCCAGCAGCTCGCAACTGAACACTGAAGCTTTCTTT. Amino acids: CASSSQLNTEAFF. The J gene is TRBJ1-1, the V gene TRBV7-3, with D unresolved. V lost 4 bases and J 0 bases, leaving 6 bases between the germline ends. Germline CDR1 SGHTA, CDR2 FQGTGA. The CDR3 loop spans 13 amino acids.

This chain uses TRBV6-4 with TRBJ2-3, with D perhaps TRBD1 (6 bases). Germline CDR1 and CDR2: MRHNA and SNTAGT. Trimming took off 0 bases at V and 3 bases at J, with 7 bases between the two ends. This CDR3 has 14 residues. Here the CDR3 reads CASSDSRGTDTQYF. The CDR3 DNA sequence: TGTGCCAGCAGTGACTCGAGGGGGACAGATACGCAGTATTTT.

The J gene is TRBJ1-4, the V gene TRBV6-6; D might be TRBD1 (5 bases). The CDR3 sequence is 14 residues long. CDR1 and CDR2 from the germline V gene are MNHNY and SVGAGI (reference sequence). The V and J ends lost 7 bases and 5 bases respectively, with 14 bases between them. DNA for the CDR3: TGTGCCAGCACCCGGGACTCTCGGAATGAAAAACTGTTTTTT. It encodes CASTRDSRNEKLFF.

The V call is TRBV6-6, the J call TRBJ2-2; tentative D call: TRBD1 (7 bases). V was pared by 10 bases and J by 5 bases, with 14 bases between. Germline CDR1 reads MNHNY; CDR2 reads SVGAGI (reference sequence). The CDR3 is 13 residues long. The DNA of the CDR3 is TGTGCCACCCAGGGGGGCGGGACCGGGGAGCTGTTTTTT. This translates into CATQGGGTGELFF.

The chain combines TRBV19 with TRBJ1-5, with a weak D call TRBD1 (6 bases). Between the trimmed V and J ends, which lost 7 bases and 4 bases, there was a span of 11 bases. The CDR3 is 13 amino acids. Germline loops: CDR1 LNHDA, CDR2 SQIVND (reference sequence). The CDR3 DNA follows: TGTGCCAGTATGGACAGCCAAAATCAGCCCCAGCATTTT. This translates into CASMDSQNQPQHF. Full variable domain (missing parts from reference TRBV19 and TRBJ1-5): DGGITQSPKYLFRKEGQNVTLSCEQNLNHDAMYWYRQDPGQGLRLIYYSQIVNDFQKGDIAEGYSVSREKKESFPLTVTSAQKNPTAFYLCASMDSQNQPQHFGDGTRLSIL.

This sequence joins TRBV5-6 and TRBJ1-1; D might be TRBD1 (6 bases). This CDR3 contains 15 residues. The ends were cut back, 6 bases at V and 0 bases at J, with 15 bases in the middle. CDR1 is SGHDT and CDR2 is YYEEEE in the germline V gene. The DNA of the CDR3 is TGTGCCAGCACCGGTACGGGGGGCTTGAACACTGAAGCTTTCTTT. Amino acid sequence: CASTGTGGLNTEAFF.

The gene calls are TRBV6-2 or TRBV6-3 and TRBJ1-5, with D uncertain. Germline assignment: CDR1 MNHEY and CDR2 SVGEGT. The V and J ends lost 1 base and 1 base respectively, with 8 bases between them. This CDR3 comprises 15 residues. DNA of the CDR3: TGTGCCAGCAGTTACTTTTCCGACAGCAATCAGCCCCAGCATTTT. It translates to CASSYFSDSNQPQHF.

The V and J genes are TRBV7-2 and TRBJ1-5; maybe TRBD1 (5 bases). The ends were cut back, 4 bases at V and 0 bases at J, with 10 bases in the middle. Germline CDR1 SGHTA, CDR2 FQGNSA. This CDR3 has 15 residues. The CDR3 DNA sequence: TGTGCCAGCAGCTGGGACGGGTATAGCAATCAGCCCCAGCATTTT. It specifies CASSWDGYSNQPQHF.

CDR3 nucleotides: TGTGCCAGCAGCTTATCAGGACAGCCTAACGGCTACACCTTC. Translation gives CASSLSGQPNGYTF. The chain combines TRBV7-2 with TRBJ1-2, with TRBD1 as a possible D gene (6 bases). Germline CDR1 reads SGHTA; CDR2 reads FQGNSA. There are 14 residues in the CDR3. Trimming removed 2 bases from V and 8 bases from J, with 15 bases in between.

V usage is TRBV7-9 and J usage is TRBJ1-2, with TRBD1 identical over 8 bases. The CDR3 spans 17 residues. Unmatched junction bases numbered 19, after V lost 5 bases and J lost 8 bases. Germline V gene lookup returns CDR1 SEHNR and CDR2 FQNEAQ (reference sequence). For the CDR3, the DNA is TGTGCCAGCAGCCAAAGTCGTACAGGGGGTGACGATGTCGGCTACACCTTC. This codes for CASSQSRTGGDDVGYTF.

The chain uses TRBV28 and TRBJ1-1; no firm D call. Per the germline V gene, CDR1 is MDHEN and CDR2 is SYDVKM. Between the trimmed V and J ends, which lost 10 bases and 1 base, there was a span of 16 bases. This CDR3 is built from 14 residues. This chain's CDR3 is CATSLKFWNTEAFF. In nucleotides, the CDR3 is TGTGCCACTTCTCTCAAATTTTGGAACACTGAAGCTTTCTTT.

The chain carries TRBV2 and TRBJ1-6; D is undetermined. This CDR3 comprises 14 residues. Germline CDR1 is SNHLY and CDR2 is FYNNEI. V was cut by 3 bases and J by 5 bases, with 8 bases left in between. CDR3: CASSEERDNSPLHF. The DNA of the CDR3 is TGTGCCAGCAGTGAGGAGAGGGATAATTCACCCCTCCACTTT. The full variable domain, with the rest looked up from reference TRBV2 and TRBJ1-6, is EPEVTQTPSHQVTQMGQEVILRCVPISNHLYFYWYRQILGQKVEFLVSFYNNEISEKSEIFDDQFSVERPDGSNFTLKIRSTKLEDSAMYFCASSEERDNSPLHFGNGTRLTVT.

J is TRBJ2-1 and V is TRBV5-4; the D gene could be TRBD1 or TRBD2 (5 bases each). The CDR3 covers 15 residues. V shed 2 bases and J shed 3 bases, with 12 bases lying between them. From germline, CDR1 is SGHNT and CDR2 YYREEE (reference sequence). Here the CDR3 reads CASSFGRDLYNEQFF. Here the CDR3 DNA reads TGTGCCAGCAGCTTTGGCAGGGACCTCTACAATGAGCAGTTCTTC. Filled out from reference TRBV5-4 and TRBJ2-1, the complete variable domain reads ETGVTQSPTHLIKTRGQQVTLRCSSQSGHNTVSWYQQALGQGPQFIFQYYREEENGRGNFPPRFSGLQFPNYSSELNVNALELDDSALYLCASSFGRDLYNEQFFGPGTRLTVL.

This clone was counted once. The rearrangement uses TRBV14 and TRBJ2-1; unclear D gene. Germline CDR1 SGHDN, CDR2 FVKESK. Trimming stripped 4 bases from V and 0 bases from J, with 10 bases between. The CDR3 covers 15 residues. The CDR3 loop reads CASSRVVSSYNEQFF. Written as DNA, the CDR3 is TGTGCCAGCAGCCGCGTCGTTTCCTCCTACAATGAGCAGTTCTTC.

This chain links TRBV7-9 with TRBJ2-7; D call uncertain. V was clipped by 2 bases and J by 3 bases, with 14 bases between them. CDR3 length equals 15 residues. Germline V gene data show CDR1 as SEHNR and CDR2 as FQNEAQ (reference sequence). The CDR3 DNA reads TGTGCCAGCAGCTTAAAAGGGAACGGGCACTACGAGCAGTACTTC. Protein sequence: CASSLKGNGHYEQYF. The entire variable domain, with the rest obtained from reference TRBV7-9 and TRBJ2-7, is as follows: DTGVSQNPRHKITKRGQNVTFRCDPISEHNRLYWYRQTLGQGPEFLTYFQNEAQLEKSRLLSDRFSAERPKGSFSTLEIQRTEQGDSAMYLCASSLKGNGHYEQYFGPGTRLTVT.

This clone was detected only a few times. The rearrangement links TRBV18 to TRBJ2-3; no definite D call. Trimming took off 1 base at V and 4 bases at J, with 9 bases between the two ends. The germline V gene has CDR1 KGHSH and CDR2 LQKENI. CDR3 length: 14 residues. Written as DNA, the CDR3 is TGTGCCAGCTCACCACTTACCGGAGCAGATACGCAGTATTTT. This encodes CASSPLTGADTQYF.

V is TRBV19 and J is TRBJ1-1, with D perhaps matching TRBD1 (5 bases). Trimming took off 5 bases at V and 5 bases at J, with 18 bases between the two ends. The CDR3 consists of 15 residues. Germline V gene lookup returns CDR1 LNHDA and CDR2 SQIVND (reference sequence). The CDR3 is CASSPTTGGGTEAFF. Here the CDR3 DNA reads TGTGCCAGTAGTCCAACAACCGGGGGGGGGACTGAAGCTTTCTTT.

This clone was detected only once. The genes are TRBV6-5 and TRBJ1-2; 9 bases are a match to TRBD1. The CDR3 runs to 15 residues. J lost 2 bases, V lost 6 bases, and 7 bases had no gene match. Germline V gene sequence: CDR1 MNHEY, CDR2 SVGAGI. This CDR3 is CASSASGTGNYGYTF. The CDR3 nucleotides read TGTGCCAGCAGCGCCTCTGGGACAGGGAACTATGGCTACACCTTC.

The rearrangement joins TRBV14 to TRBJ1-1; TRBD1 is a possible D gene (5 bases). The CDR3 has 14 amino acids. CDR1 and CDR2 (germline): SGHDN, FVKESK. The V and J ends lost 6 bases and 3 bases respectively, with 14 bases between them. CDR3 residues: CASSPGRRDTEAFF. The CDR3 nucleotides read TGTGCCAGCAGTCCAGGGCGGAGGGACACTGAAGCTTTCTTT.